What follows is one T cell receptor (beta chain) and its context. The antigen remains undetermined. At one end, the junction sequence differs from germline, possibly due to a read error. A modified ARM-PCR protocol with three rounds of nested PCR amplified TCRbeta. TCRdb redid the calling of the multiplex PCR reads with MiXCR, one entry per CDR3 protein. The sample lists more than 85,000 distinct CDR3 sequences, around two thirds occurring once. This CDR3 region has 17 residues. CDR1 is SGHVS and CDR2 is FQNEAQ in the germline V gene. The data are from a study of tumor and adjacent non-tumor tissue in lung cancer. For the study at large: Patients were aged about 30 to 80, ten or so men and roughly 5 women, stage I to III. On average, productive TCRbeta reads reached around 4 million per sample.

RNA was extracted from bulk tissue without any cell sorting. General study points: Top 100 clones took a larger repertoire share in normal lung.

The chain combines TRBV7-8 with TRBJ1-5; D is ambiguous. The TCR was taken from a man aged 65 to 85 with non-small cell lung cancer. Sequencing was carried out using lung tumor tissue. The CDR3 DNA follows: TGTGCCAGTAGCTCGGGTCGGACTGAGTCACACAATCAGCCCCAGCATTTT. Translated: CASSSGRTESHNQPQHF.